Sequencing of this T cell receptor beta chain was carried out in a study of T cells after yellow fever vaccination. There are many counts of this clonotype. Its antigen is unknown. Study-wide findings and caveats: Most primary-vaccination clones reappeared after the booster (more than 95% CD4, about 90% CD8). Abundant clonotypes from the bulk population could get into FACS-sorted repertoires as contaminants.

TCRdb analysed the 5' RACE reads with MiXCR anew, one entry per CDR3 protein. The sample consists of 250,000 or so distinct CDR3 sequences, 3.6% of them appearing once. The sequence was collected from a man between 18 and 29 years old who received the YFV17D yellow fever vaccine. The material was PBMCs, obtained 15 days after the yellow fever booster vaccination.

CDR3 in DNA: TGTGCCAGCAGTGGACGGGGATGGGTGAGGGGCAACACTGAAGCTTTCTTT. This codes for CASSGRGWVRGNTEAFF. The chain recombines TRBV12-3 or TRBV12-4 with TRBJ1-1, with D maybe TRBD1 (5 bases). The CDR3 is made up of 17 amino acids. Trimming removed 5 bases at V and 2 bases at J, with 21 bases between.